This TCR beta chain came from a study of neoadjuvant nivolumab and ipilimumab in lung cancer. About this clone: Antigen unknown.

Overall study results and limits: Pretherapy blood TCR richness correlated positively with resected tumor richness. TCR sequencing covered a small number of samples.

Looked up from germline, CDR1 is SGHVS and CDR2 is FNYEAQ. CDR3 size: 14 residues. V lost 6 bases and J lost 2; bases outside the gene matches: 3. TCRdb's copy holds only in-frame clones and misses some; the assay was immunoSEQ multiplex PCR. The sample lists 10,000 or so clones, 60% to 85% seen once, with about 3.2% in the top ten. This chain joins TRBV7-6 and TRBJ2-7; 11 positions agree with TRBD1. Sequencing used tumor tissue, obtained after neoadjuvant nivolumab, alone or with ipilimumab, at or shortly before surgery. The origin of this receptor is an adult with non-small cell lung cancer. The CDR3 bases are TGTGCCAGCAGTCCGGGACAGGGGGCCTACGAGCAGTACTTC. It yields the protein CASSPGQGAYEQYF.